This is a list of T cell receptor beta chains from one sample in a study of Ad26.COV2.S vaccination and SARS-CoV-2 variants. Clones were sequenced by immunoSEQ multiplex PCR, and TCRdb holds only the in-frame ones, with some missing. The table shows about 370,000 clones, with around 89% occurring only once. Sequenced material: peripheral blood, taken in a trial of Ad26.COV2.S vaccine versus placebo. These receptors all stem from a person between 18 and 59 years old who received the Ad26.COV2.S COVID-19 vaccine or a placebo. CDR3s include the opening cysteine and the closing phenylalanine or tryptophan. The D gene is left open where the match is weak. A clone size is listed for some rows: how often the clone was seen (once, few, many), or a class if it is expanded.

>TRBV2|TRBJ1-2|NA|once
TGTGCCAGCAGTGGGGACACCGCTAACTATGGCTACACCTTC
CASSGDTANYGYTF
>TRBV9|TRBJ1-1|NA|few
TGTGCCAGCAGCGTTGAGGGGGGCACTGAAGCTTTCTTT
CASSVEGGTEAFF
>TRBV19|TRBJ2-3|TRBD2|NA
TGTGCCAGTACCTTGGGGGGGACTTTAATAGATACGCAGTATTTT
CASTLGGTLIDTQYF
>TRBV5-1|TRBJ2-1|NA|NA
TGCGCCAGCAGCTTGGAGGCGGGGAGCTCCTACAATGAGCAGTTCTTC
CASSLEAGSSYNEQFF
>TRBV4-3|TRBJ2-1|NA|NA
TGCGCCAGCAGCCAAGATTCAGTGGGGCTAGCCGTACGTGAGCAGTTCTTC
CASSQDSVGLAVREQFF
>TRBV28|TRBJ1-1|NA|NA
TGTGCCAGCAGTTTACTCCGCCCGGAGGGGAGGAAGACTGAAGCTTTCTTT
CASSLLRPEGRKTEAFF
>TRBV12-5|TRBJ2-4|NA|NA
TGTGCTAGTGGTTTGGGCACTGAGCTACTAGCCAAAAACATTCAGTACTTC
CASGLGTELLAKNIQYF
>TRBV7-9|TRBJ1-2|NA|once
TGTGCCAGCAGCTTAGCGGGGGGCTATGGCTACACCTTC
CASSLAGGYGYTF
>TRBV2|TRBJ2-5|NA|NA
TGTGCCAGCAGTGAATCGGCTCCCCAAGAGACCCAGTACTTC
CASSESAPQETQYF
>TRBV10-3|TRBJ2-1|NA|NA
TGTGCCATCAGTGAGTCACAGGGCCACTACAATGAGCAGTTCTTC
CAISESQGHYNEQFF
>TRBV5-6|TRBJ1-2|NA|few
TGTGCCAGCAGCTATCAGGGTAACTATGGCTACACCTTC
CASSYQGNYGYTF
>TRBV28|TRBJ1-1|NA|NA
TGTGCCAGCAGTCCCCCCAGGGAGGAGAGGGCTTTCTTT
CASSPPREERAFF
>TRBV16|TRBJ2-7|NA|NA
TGTGCCAGCAGCCAATCGCGGCTCGAGCAGTACTTC
CASSQSRLEQYF
>TRBV5-4|TRBJ2-3|TRBD2|NA
TGTGCCAGCAGCTTGCAACGGTCGGGGGGAGGCACAGATACGCAGTATTTT
CASSLQRSGGGTDTQYF
>TRBV30|TRBJ2-5|NA|NA
TGTGCCTGGAGTGCTGGATCAGGGATTTGGGAGACCCAGTACTTC
CAWSAGSGIWETQYF
>TRBV30|TRBJ2-5|NA|NA
TGTGCCTGGACCCGCGAGTGGGACCAGCAAGAGACCCAGTACTTC
CAWTREWDQQETQYF
>TRBV7-2|TRBJ2-5|TRBD1|NA
TGTGCCAGCAGACACAGGGGGCAGGGAGAGACCCAGTACTTC
CASRHRGQGETQYF
>TRBV19|TRBJ2-4|NA|NA
TGTGCCAGTAGGGGGGCCTCGACACAAAACATTCAGTACTTC
CASRGASTQNIQYF
>TRBV5-6|TRBJ1-2|TRBD1|once
TGTGCCAGCAGCCCGACAGGGGACTATGGCTACACCTTC
CASSPTGDYGYTF
>TRBV5-5|TRBJ1-5|NA|NA
TGTGCCAGCAGCTTGGAGGCGGGGAGAGGGCCCCAGCATTTT
CASSLEAGRGPQHF
>TRBV7-9|TRBJ1-2|NA|NA
TGTGCCAGCAGCTTAGGGCAGGCTGGCTACACCTTC
CASSLGQAGYTF
>TRBV3-1/TRBV3-2|TRBJ2-7|TRBD2|NA
TGTGCCAGCAGCTTCGGGGGGTACGAGCAGTACTTC
CASSFGGYEQYF
>TRBV10-3|TRBJ1-4|NA|NA
TGTGCCATCACCTCGGACCTTGGGGAAAAACTGTTTTTT
CAITSDLGEKLFF
>TRBV7-9|TRBJ1-3|NA|NA
TGTGCCAGCAGCTTAGTCGCAAGCTCTGGAAACACCATATATTTT
CASSLVASSGNTIYF
>TRBV27|TRBJ2-7|NA|NA
TGTGCCAGCGGTCGACAGGTTGGCTCCTACGAGCAGTACTTC
CASGRQVGSYEQYF
>TRBV28|TRBJ2-3|TRBD2|NA
TGTGCCAGCTTGAGCGGGGGTCACCGCACAGATACGCAGTATTTT
CASLSGGHRTDTQYF
>TRBV19|TRBJ2-7|NA|NA
TGTGCCAGTAGTATAGTAGGGGGAAGCGGCGAGCAGTACTTC
CASSIVGGSGEQYF
>TRBV7-2|TRBJ2-1|NA|NA
TGTGCCAGCAGCTTATCGGTCGGTCCCGGGAACAATGAGCAGTTCTTC
CASSLSVGPGNNEQFF
>TRBV5-1|TRBJ2-7|NA|few
TGCGCCAGCAGCCTGCAGGCTCACTCCTACGAGCAGTACTTC
CASSLQAHSYEQYF
>TRBV4-1|TRBJ1-5|TRBD1|NA
TGCGCCAGCAGCCAAGATAAGGGACAGGGAAGGAGCAATCAGCCCCAGCATTTT
CASSQDKGQGRSNQPQHF
>TRBV28|TRBJ1-6|NA|NA
TGTGCCATCAGACCGCAGGGAGGGGGTTCACCCCTCCACTTT
CAIRPQGGGSPLHF
>TRBV12-3/TRBV12-4|TRBJ1-2|NA|NA
TGTGCCAGCAGTTTGAGTGGGGCTGGTGGCTACACCTTC
CASSLSGAGGYTF
>TRBV4-1|TRBJ1-5|NA|NA
TGCGCCAGCAGCCAAGACAGCTATAGCAATCAGCCCCAGCATTTT
CASSQDSYSNQPQHF
>TRBV27|TRBJ2-1|TRBD2|NA
TGTGCCAGCAGTTTCGGGGGGGGAGGTTTTAGGTTCTTC
CASSFGGGGFRFF
>TRBV11-2|TRBJ2-3|NA|NA
TGTGCCAGCAGCTTAGTTTACCACAGCACAGATACGCAGTATTTT
CASSLVYHSTDTQYF
>TRBV6-6|TRBJ1-6|TRBD1|NA
TGTGCCAGCAGTTACTCCTGGACAGGTTCACCCCTCCACTTT
CASSYSWTGSPLHF
>TRBV7-6|TRBJ2-5|TRBD2|NA
TGTGCCAGCAGCTCGGGACTAGCGGGAAGGGGACAAGAGACCCAGTACTTC
CASSSGLAGRGQETQYF
>TRBV6-4|TRBJ2-3|TRBD2|NA
TGTGCCAGCAGTGACGCGGGAGGGCCAGATACGCAGTATTTT
CASSDAGGPDTQYF
>TRBV20-1|TRBJ2-1|NA|NA
TGCAGTGCTAGTCCACAAGCGGGTGTTAATGAGCAGTTCTTC
CSASPQAGVNEQFF
>TRBV12-2|TRBJ2-7|NA|NA
TGTGCAAGTCGCTTGCCGACTAGCGGCCTATCCTACGAGCAGTACTTC
CASRLPTSGLSYEQYF
>TRBV5-5|TRBJ2-7|NA|NA
TGTGCCAGCAGCTTCTACAGGGCGACCTACGAGCAGTACTTC
CASSFYRATYEQYF
>TRBV5-6|TRBJ1-4|TRBD1|NA
TGTGCCAGCAGCCGCGGGACAGGTACGACGGAAAAACTGTTTTTT
CASSRGTGTTEKLFF
>TRBV18|TRBJ2-5|NA|NA
TGTGCCAGCTCACCAAGGTTTGTTCGACGGTACCAAGAGACCCAGTACTTC
CASSPRFVRRYQETQYF
>TRBV4-2|TRBJ2-2|NA|NA
TGTGCCAGCAGCCAAGGGAACACCGGGGAGCTGTTTTTT
CASSQGNTGELFF
>TRBV20-1|TRBJ2-2|TRBD2|NA
TGCAGTGCTAGTATGGGGGGGTTCGGGGAGCTGTTTTTT
CSASMGGFGELFF
>TRBV3-1/TRBV3-2|TRBJ2-5|NA|NA
TGTGCCAGCAGCCAAGAACCGGGAGAGACCCAGTACTTC
CASSQEPGETQYF
>TRBV7-9|TRBJ2-7|TRBD1|NA
TGTGCCAGCAGCATCGGGACAGGGGACGAGCAGTACTTC
CASSIGTGDEQYF
>TRBV28|TRBJ2-7|NA|NA
TGTGCCAGCAGTTTTGGCAGGGGGGCCTACGAGCAGTACTTC
CASSFGRGAYEQYF
>TRBV28|TRBJ1-3|TRBD1|once
TGTGCCAGTAGGGACAGCTCTGGAAACACCATATATTTT
CASRDSSGNTIYF
>TRBV28|TRBJ2-5|NA|NA
TGTGCCAGCAGCTGGAAGCGCGAGACCCAGTACTTC
CASSWKRETQYF